This TCR beta chain stems from a study of cytomegalovirus exposure and HLA in healthy donors. Study results and limitations: The study listed roughly 160 cytomegalovirus-associated TCR beta chains. A later analysis linked a missense variant in DCLRE1C to the trimming of TCR beta V and J genes.

Points on this clone: Its antigen is not known.

PCR primers comprised 60 Vbeta and 13 Jbeta primers. Here immunoSEQ multiplex PCR was the method, and the copy in TCRdb shows in-frame clones only, minus some. The sample carries roughly 140,000 clones, around 78% recorded once. The TCR originated in a man aged 35 to 55 in good health and CMV-seropositive. Sequencing was performed on PBMCs.

CDR3 bases: TGTGCCAGCAGCCCTGGGGGGGCTTGGAGCAATCAGCCCCAGCATTTT. It translates to CASSPGGAWSNQPQHF. This chain connects TRBV7-9 to TRBJ1-5; a weak D match, TRBD1 (6 bases). CDR1 and CDR2 from the germline V gene are SEHNR and FQNEAQ (reference sequence). Trimming stripped 5 bases from V and 1 base from J, with 15 bases between. The CDR3 consists of 16 residues.